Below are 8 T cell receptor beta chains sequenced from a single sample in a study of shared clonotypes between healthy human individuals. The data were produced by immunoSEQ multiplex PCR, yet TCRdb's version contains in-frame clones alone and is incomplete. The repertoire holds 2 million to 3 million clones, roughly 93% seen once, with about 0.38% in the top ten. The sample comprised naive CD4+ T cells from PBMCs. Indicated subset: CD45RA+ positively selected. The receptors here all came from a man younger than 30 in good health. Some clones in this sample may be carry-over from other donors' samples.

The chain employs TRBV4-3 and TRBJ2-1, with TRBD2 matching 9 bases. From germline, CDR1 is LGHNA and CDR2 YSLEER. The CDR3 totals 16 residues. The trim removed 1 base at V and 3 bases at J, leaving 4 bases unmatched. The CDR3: CASSQVIAGDYNEQFF. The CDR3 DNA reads TGCGCCAGCAGCCAAGTTATAGCGGGGGACTACAATGAGCAGTTCTTC.

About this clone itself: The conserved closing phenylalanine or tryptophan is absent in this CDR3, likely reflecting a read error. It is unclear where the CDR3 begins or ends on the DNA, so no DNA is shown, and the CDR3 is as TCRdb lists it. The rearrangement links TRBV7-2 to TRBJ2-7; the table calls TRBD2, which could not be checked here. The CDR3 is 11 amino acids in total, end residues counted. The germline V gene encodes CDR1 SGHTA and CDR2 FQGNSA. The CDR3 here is CASSSRGAAYL.

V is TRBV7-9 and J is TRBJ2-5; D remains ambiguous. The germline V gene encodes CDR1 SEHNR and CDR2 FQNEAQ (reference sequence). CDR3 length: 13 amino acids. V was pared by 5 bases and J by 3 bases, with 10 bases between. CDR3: CASSRAAEETQYF. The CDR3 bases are TGTGCCAGCAGCCGGGCGGCAGAAGAGACCCAGTACTTC.

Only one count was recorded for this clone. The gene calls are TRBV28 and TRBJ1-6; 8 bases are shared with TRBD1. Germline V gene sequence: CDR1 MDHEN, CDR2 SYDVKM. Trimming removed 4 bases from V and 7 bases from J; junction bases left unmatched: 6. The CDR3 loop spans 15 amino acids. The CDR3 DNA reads TGTGCCAGCAGTTCACCGGGACAGGCCAATTCACCCCTCCACTTT. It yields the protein CASSSPGQANSPLHF.

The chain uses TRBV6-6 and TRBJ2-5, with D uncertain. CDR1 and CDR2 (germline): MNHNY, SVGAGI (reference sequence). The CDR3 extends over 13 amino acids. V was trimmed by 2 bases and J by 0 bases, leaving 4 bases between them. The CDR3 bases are TGTGCCAGCAGTTACACGTACCAAGAGACCCAGTACTTC. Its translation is CASSYTYQETQYF.

The DNA for the CDR3 is TGTGCCAGCTCACCTGAACAGGGAAGCGCAGATACGCAGTATTTT. Protein sequence: CASSPEQGSADTQYF. The chain joins TRBV18 to TRBJ2-3; tentative D call: TRBD1 (6 bases). V shed 3 bases and J shed 4 bases, with 14 bases lying between them. The germline gives CDR1 KGHSH, CDR2 LQKENI. The CDR3 is made up of 15 amino acids. The variable domain in full, with the rest retrieved from reference TRBV18 and TRBJ2-3, is NAGVMQNPRHLVRRRGQEARLRCSPMKGHSHVYWYRQLPEEGLKFMVYLQKENIIDESGMPKERFSAEFPKEGPSILRIQQVVRGDSAAYFCASSPEQGSADTQYFGPGTRLTVL.

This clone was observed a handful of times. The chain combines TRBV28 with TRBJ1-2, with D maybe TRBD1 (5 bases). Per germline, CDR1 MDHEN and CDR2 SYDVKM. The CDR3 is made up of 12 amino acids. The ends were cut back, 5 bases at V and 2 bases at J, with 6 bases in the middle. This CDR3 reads CASSNRNYGYTF. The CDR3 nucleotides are TGTGCCAGCAGTAACAGGAACTATGGCTACACCTTC.

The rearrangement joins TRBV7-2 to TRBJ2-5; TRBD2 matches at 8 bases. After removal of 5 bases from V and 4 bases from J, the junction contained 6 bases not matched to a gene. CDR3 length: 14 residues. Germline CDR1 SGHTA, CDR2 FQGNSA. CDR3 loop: CASSRPGGVETQYF. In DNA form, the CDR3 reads TGTGCCAGCAGCCGTCCGGGGGGGGTAGAGACCCAGTACTTC.